The clone carrying this T cell receptor beta chain was counted many times. The source of the sample is a study of neurological immune-mediated disorders. The authors produced cDNA by 5'RACE using 10-nucleotide random UMIs. TCRdb recomputed calls from the 5' RACE reads with MiXCR, one row per CDR3 protein. The profile shows 25,000 to 35,000 distinct CDR3 sequences, roughly 15% of them singletons. Germline V gene sequence: CDR1 MNHEY, CDR2 SVGEGT. Trimming left V 4 bases short and J 7 bases short, with 11 bases between. The CDR3 sequence is 12 residues long. The genes are TRBV6-2 or TRBV6-3 and TRBJ2-7; D gene unclear. This sequence originates from a man between 65 and 79 years old in good health. The source material was PBMCs. DNA for the CDR3: TGTGCCAGCAGTTCAACCGTGAGGGAGCAGTACTTC. This codes for CASSSTVREQYF.